The rows below give T cell receptor beta chains drawn from one sample of a study of blood T cell repertoires in COVID-19. The table came from immunoSEQ multiplex PCR; TCRdb's copy has only in-frame clones and leaves some out. Of roughly 250,000 clones listed, approximately 84% are singletons. The sample taken for sequencing was peripheral blood. Source of these receptors: a woman over 75 with acute or convalescent COVID-19. CDR3s include the opening cysteine and the closing phenylalanine or tryptophan. A D gene is named only where the DNA matches it firmly. Clone size is shown for a subset of rows, as once, few, many or a class of expanded clone.

>-|-|TRBJ1-4|TRBV3-1/TRBV3-2
CASSQRGTNEKLFF
TGTGCCAGCAGCCAAAGGGGGACTAATGAAAAACTGTTTTTT
>-|-|TRBJ2-1|TRBV27
CASSLLHRGGSGVYNEQFF
TGTGCCAGCAGTTTATTGCATCGTGGGGGCAGCGGGGTCTACAATGAGCAGTTCTTC
>-|-|TRBJ1-3|TRBV20-1
CSAEGENTIYF
TGCAGTGCCGAGGGGGAAAACACCATATATTTT
>once|-|TRBJ2-3|TRBV7-2
CASSLVPGGGFTDTQYF
TGTGCCAGCAGCTTAGTCCCAGGGGGAGGTTTCACAGATACGCAGTATTTT
>-|TRBD1|TRBJ2-5|TRBV2
CASRQGWIGEKETQYF
TGTGCCAGCAGACAGGGGTGGATTGGTGAAAAAGAGACCCAGTACTTC
>-|TRBD2|TRBJ2-7|TRBV12-3/TRBV12-4
CASSPLAGREQYF
TGTGCCAGCAGTCCCTTAGCGGGGCGGGAGCAGTACTTC
>-|-|TRBJ1-1|TRBV30
CAWSAGLNTEAFF
TGTGCCTGGAGTGCAGGGTTGAACACTGAAGCTTTCTTT
>-|-|TRBJ2-7|TRBV12-3/TRBV12-4
CASSPAGSHEQYF
TGTGCCAGCAGTCCGGCGGGGTCCCACGAGCAGTACTTC
>few|TRBD1|TRBJ1-4|TRBV5-1
CASSLLPGGTYTNEKLFF
TGCGCCAGCAGCTTGTTGCCAGGGGGCACATACACTAATGAAAAACTGTTTTTT
>-|TRBD1|TRBJ2-7|TRBV2
CASSFPWSGQASSYEQYF
TGTGCCAGCAGTTTTCCGTGGTCGGGACAGGCGAGCTCCTACGAGCAGTACTTC
>-|-|TRBJ1-1|TRBV27
CASSPRWGGEAFF
TGTGCCAGCAGTCCTCGATGGGGGGGTGAAGCTTTCTTT
>-|TRBD1|TRBJ1-1|TRBV4-3
CASSQTRDRNTEAFF
TGCGCCAGCAGCCAAACCCGGGACAGAAACACTGAAGCTTTCTTT
>few|TRBD2|TRBJ2-7|TRBV27
CASSLSLAGAYEQYF
TGTGCCAGCAGTTTATCACTAGCGGGGGCCTACGAGCAGTACTTC
>-|-|TRBJ1-2|TRBV6-5
CASSYGATGYTF
TGTGCCAGCAGTTACGGGGCTACTGGCTACACCTTC
>-|-|TRBJ2-1|TRBV11-2
CASSLRFSSYNEQFF
TGTGCCAGCAGCTTACGCTTTAGCTCCTACAATGAGCAGTTCTTC
>-|TRBD2|TRBJ2-5|TRBV5-4
CASTPRGGEETQYF
TGTGCCAGCACACCTCGCGGGGGTGAGGAGACCCAGTACTTC
>-|TRBD1|TRBJ1-2|TRBV18
CASSPDREVAF
TGTGCCAGCTCGCCCGACAGGGAGGTCGCCTTC
>-|-|TRBJ2-7|TRBV12-3/TRBV12-4
CASSSRTHQQYF
TGTGCCAGCAGTTCCCGGACACACCAGCAGTACTTC
>-|TRBD1|TRBJ1-2|TRBV7-9
CASSFPTQGSRYGYTF
TGTGCCAGCAGCTTCCCGACACAGGGGTCGAGGTATGGCTACACCTTC
>-|TRBD2|TRBJ2-1|TRBV5-1
CASSYTSGGNNEQFF
TGCGCCAGCAGTTACACTAGCGGGGGGAACAATGAGCAGTTCTTC
>-|TRBD2|TRBJ2-7|TRBV4-2
CASSQDVTSGTREQYF
TGTGCCAGCAGCCAAGATGTCACTAGCGGGACGAGAGAGCAGTACTTC
>-|TRBD1|TRBJ1-2|TRBV28
CASSSGQAPGGYTF
TGTGCCAGCAGTTCGGGACAGGCCCCGGGGGGCTACACCTTC
>-|TRBD1|TRBJ2-4|TRBV19
CASSIGGQGALKNIQYF
TGTGCCAGTAGTATAGGGGGACAGGGGGCATTAAAAAACATTCAGTACTTC
>-|TRBD1|TRBJ2-7|TRBV3-1/TRBV3-2
CASSQEGQGAYEQYF
TGTGCCAGCAGCCAAGAGGGACAGGGGGCGTACGAGCAGTACTTC
>-|TRBD2|TRBJ2-3|TRBV9
CASSATSGGAFRTDTQYF
TGTGCCAGCAGCGCGACTAGCGGGGGGGCCTTCCGCACAGATACGCAGTATTTT
>-|-|TRBJ1-1|TRBV7-2
CASSSGGTTEAFF
TGTGCCAGCAGCTCTGGGGGGACCACTGAAGCTTTCTTT
>-|-|TRBJ2-3|TRBV5-6
CASSLEPSTDTQYF
TGTGCCAGCAGCTTGGAGCCGAGCACAGATACGCAGTATTTT
>-|-|TRBJ2-3|TRBV10-3
CAISDWTDLYTDTQYF
TGTGCCATCAGTGACTGGACAGACCTATACACAGATACGCAGTATTTT
>once|-|TRBJ1-4|TRBV24-1
CATSDGIGREKLFF
TGTGCCACCAGTGATGGAATTGGGAGGGAAAAACTGTTTTTT
>-|-|TRBJ2-6|TRBV7-2
CASSLVSGQLSGANVLTF
TGTGCCAGCAGCTTAGTGTCAGGCCAACTCTCTGGGGCCAACGTCCTGACTTTC
>-|-|TRBJ1-1|TRBV28
CASSLSRQGNTEAFF
TGTGCCAGCAGTTTATCCCGCCAGGGTAACACTGAAGCTTTCTTT
>-|TRBD1|TRBJ2-7|TRBV18
CASSPPGTGVKEQYF
TGTGCCAGCTCACCACCCGGGACAGGGGTAAAAGAGCAGTACTTC
>-|-|TRBJ2-2|TRBV30
CAWSRDTGELFF
TGTGCCTGGAGTCGAGACACCGGGGAGCTGTTTTTT
>-|-|TRBJ2-7|TRBV15
CATSRLGTQAYEQYF
TGTGCCACCAGCAGATTAGGGACTCAAGCCTACGAGCAGTACTTC
>-|-|TRBJ1-2|TRBV5-1
CASSNSQGSRGYTF
TGCGCCAGCAGCAACTCACAGGGATCGAGGGGCTACACCTTC
>-|-|TRBJ1-1|TRBV24-1
CATSEGLGNTEAFF
TGTGCCACCAGTGAGGGGCTGGGGAACACTGAAGCTTTCTTT
>-|TRBD2|TRBJ2-7|TRBV7-8
CASSAYPRGAYEQYF
TGTGCCAGCAGCGCCTACCCCCGGGGGGCCTACGAGCAGTACTTC
>-|TRBD1|TRBJ1-5|TRBV15
CATSRGGQGMRNQPQHF
TGTGCCACCAGCAGAGGGGGACAGGGGATGCGCAATCAGCCCCAGCATTTT
>-|-|TRBJ2-5|TRBV7-2
CASSFAGAGETQYF
TGTGCCAGCAGCTTTGCAGGGGCGGGAGAGACCCAGTACTTC
>-|TRBD2|TRBJ2-1|TRBV27
CASYRLAGGGNEQFF
TGTGCCAGTTATCGGTTAGCGGGGGGCGGTAATGAGCAGTTCTTC
>-|-|TRBJ2-1|TRBV18
CASSQPVPSGEQFF
TGTGCCAGCTCACAGCCCGTACCCTCGGGTGAGCAGTTCTTC